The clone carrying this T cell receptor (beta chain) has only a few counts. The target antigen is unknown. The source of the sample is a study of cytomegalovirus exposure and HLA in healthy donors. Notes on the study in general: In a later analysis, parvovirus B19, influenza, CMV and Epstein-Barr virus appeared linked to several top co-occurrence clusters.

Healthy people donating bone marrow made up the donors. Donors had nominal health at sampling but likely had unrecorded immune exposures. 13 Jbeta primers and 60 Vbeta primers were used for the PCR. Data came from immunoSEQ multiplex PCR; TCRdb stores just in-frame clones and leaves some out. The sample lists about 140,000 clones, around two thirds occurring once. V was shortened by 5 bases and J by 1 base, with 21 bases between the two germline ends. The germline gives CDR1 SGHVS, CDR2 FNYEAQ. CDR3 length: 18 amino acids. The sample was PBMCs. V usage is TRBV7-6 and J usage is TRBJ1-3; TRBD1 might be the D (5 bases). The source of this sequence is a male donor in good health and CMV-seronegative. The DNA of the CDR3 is TGTGCCAGCAGCCCCCGGGACTTGGGGGACTATTCTGGAAACACCATATATTTT. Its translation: CASSPRDLGDYSGNTIYF.